The sequence of this T cell receptor (beta chain) was determined in a study of blood T cell repertoires in COVID-19 (TCRdb year 2020). The study in broad terms: Collaborator samples came from the United States, Italy and Spain and covered acute and convalescent phases of COVID-19. Sample metadata almost always included a de-identified subject ID, COVID-19 status, age in years and sex. Samples were obtained from the ongoing ImmuneRACE study (first 160 participants) and from over a thousand subjects provided by 6 global collaborators. The material from the prospective study consisted of cDNA or gDNA derived from T cells, B-cell-depleted T cells, or PBMCs. Where available, HLA class I and class II types were taken from metadata supplied by the sample provider and were not determined by assay-based typing. The repertoires were made available in a free public database intended to serve as a resource for research on the immune response to SARS-CoV-2. Deeply sampled blood TCRbeta repertoires from subjects exposed to, actively infected with, or recovered from COVID-19 were included in the dataset.

On this clone: The antigen it binds to is not known. It has no much larger one-base neighbor in the sample; base qualities were not kept.

The collaborating institutions used their own protocols to collect whole blood in K2EDTA tubes. For TCRbeta analysis, collaborator samples were shipped as frozen whole blood, as isolated PBMCs, or as DNA extracted from either sample type. The immunoSEQ Assay, a bias-controlled multiplex PCR, was used to amplify TCRbeta CDR3 regions from genomic DNA. The authors processed their data as follows. The number of nucleated cells in each sample was estimated by amplification of reference gene primers within the assay. To quantify the absolute abundance of each unique TCRbeta CDR3 rearrangement, sequence reads were collapsed and filtered. Productive Simpson clonality was computed per sample as the square root of Simpson's diversity index over productive rearrangements. TCRdb carries this immuneACCESS record with in-frame sequences only. Its versions omit some clonotypes, under half of them owing to an unresolved V gene in the studies checked, with the rest unexplained. That table gives V, J and clone size, and the DNA gave D and trimming. This sample gives tens of thousands of clones in total; roughly 87% of them show up just once. The ten largest clones add up to roughly 15% of the sample.

Including the terminal cysteine and phenylalanine, the CDR3 comprises 16 residues. Of the read, only the CDR3 DNA is kept; its 48 bases are in frame from base 1. V is cut back by 3 bases and J by 5 bases, with 11 bases in the junction unmatched. As encoded in the germline V gene, CDR1 is MNHEY while CDR2 is SVGAGI. The paper as a whole reports these results and caveats: How much clinical and demographic metadata was included differed by source and by participant, and the metadata was provided uncurated.

This receptor was identified in a male donor with acute or convalescent COVID-19. Sequences were obtained from peripheral blood. Recombination linked TRBV6-5 to TRBJ1-2, with 8 bases in between that match TRBD1. The CDR3 region has the sequence CASSYSTGGRGYGYTF. The DNA is TGTGCCAGCAGTTATTCAACAGGGGGGAGAGGATATGGCTACACCTTC.